Following are 13 T cell receptor beta chains from one sample sequenced in a study of regulatory T cells in long-lasting Graves disease. Time point given: newly diagnosed GD, antithyroid drugs for less than 3 months. Researchers made the TCR library from RNA that was extracted from PBMCs. CDR3 regions were amplified by Arm-PCR using iRepertoire HTBI primers to build TCR beta libraries. In TCRdb, the multiplex PCR reads were re-called with MiXCR into one record per CDR3 protein. The table has about 430,000 distinct CDR3 sequences, 15% seen once. The sample was also reused in another study, on T cells in Graves' hyperthyroidism and ophthalmopathy.

The source material was peripheral blood mononuclear cells (PBMCs), sampled at new diagnosis, from a patient treated with antithyroid drugs. These TCRs come from a woman aged 40 to 50 with Graves disease.

In its sample, this clonotype was seen a few times. A single base separates this from a much larger clone, so it may be a read error. The chain joins TRBV12-3 or TRBV12-4 to TRBJ2-7, with 9 bases that match TRBD1. V was clipped by 11 bases and J by 6 bases; unmatched bases: 14. This CDR3 is 14 amino acids long. The CDR3 loop reads CAGTVTGGVGEQYF. CDR3 bases: TGTGCCGGCACCGTGACAGGGGGAGTCGGCGAGCAGTACTTC.

This clonotype was seen repeatedly, ten times or more. This chain links TRBV29-1 with TRBJ2-1, with 11 bases aligning to TRBD2. CDR1 SQVTM and CDR2 ANQGSEA come from the germline V gene. The CDR3 runs to 14 residues. The ends lost 7 bases at V and 7 bases at J; junction bases unmatched: 9. CDR3 coding DNA: TGCAGCGGGGTGGAACTAGCGGGAGTGAATGAGCAGTTCTTC. It encodes CSGVELAGVNEQFF.

This clonotype was found many times. This chain joins TRBV12-3 or TRBV12-4 and TRBJ2-2; TRBD1 might be the D (6 bases). The CDR3 extends over 13 amino acids. Between the trimmed V and J ends, which lost 10 bases and 0 bases, there was a span of 9 bases. CDR3 DNA sequence: TGTGCCAAGGGACATACGAACACCGGGGAGCTGTTTTTT. It is translated as CAKGHTNTGELFF.

This clonotype was counted ten times or more. The V and J genes are TRBV10-2 and TRBJ1-5; D remains unclear. V was cut by 0 bases and J by 2 bases, with 8 bases left in between. Germline values: CDR1 WSHSY, CDR2 SAAADI. This CDR3 contains 15 residues. CDR3 protein: CASSESSSGNQPQHF. The CDR3 nucleotides are TGCGCCAGCAGTGAGTCGTCCAGTGGCAATCAGCCCCAGCATTTT.

CDR3 region: CSARVLAGTNEQFF. The DNA of the CDR3 is TGCAGTGCTAGAGTCCTAGCGGGTACCAATGAGCAGTTCTTC. The chain recombines TRBV20-1 with TRBJ2-1; 8 positions agree with TRBD2. This CDR3 comprises 14 residues. J was trimmed by 6 bases and V by 1 base; bases with no gene match: 5. The germline gives CDR1 DFQATT, CDR2 SNEGSKA (reference sequence).

This clonotype was counted at least ten times. This rearrangement joins TRBV28 to TRBJ2-3, with TRBD2 as a possible D gene (6 bases). The CDR3 is 15 residues long. V dropped 2 bases and J dropped 2 bases, with 11 bases sitting between them. Germline CDR1 reads MDHEN; CDR2 reads SYDVKM. CDR3 coding DNA: TGTGCCAGCAGTTTACCTAGCGAACTCACAGATACGCAGTATTTT. It encodes CASSLPSELTDTQYF.

This clonotype was picked up many times. The chain links TRBV6-2 or TRBV6-3 to TRBJ1-3, with D possibly matching TRBD1 (6 bases). The CDR3 is made up of 15 amino acids. V was pared by 2 bases and J by 2 bases, with 10 bases between. Germline assignment: CDR1 MNHEY and CDR2 SVGEGT. The CDR3 loop is CASSYRQDTGNTIYF. The CDR3 bases are TGTGCCAGCAGTTACAGACAGGACACTGGAAACACCATATATTTT.

In DNA, the CDR3 is TGTGCCAGCTCACCAGACAGACCCTTCTATGGCTACACCTTC. It specifies CASSPDRPFYGYTF. The chain couples TRBV18 to TRBJ1-2, with a weak D call TRBD1 (5 bases). Trimming took 2 bases from V and 4 from J, leaving 11 bases between them. Germline V gene sequence: CDR1 KGHSH, CDR2 LQKENI. The CDR3 is made up of 14 amino acids.

This clonotype was counted ten times or more. This chain joins TRBV7-2 and TRBJ2-6, with TRBD1 as a possible D gene (6 bases). Germline CDR1 reads SGHTA; CDR2 reads FQGNSA. The V end lost 2 bases, the J end lost 0 bases, and 14 bases lay between the germline ends. The CDR3 has 18 amino acids. The CDR3 sequence: CASSLLSTRGSGANVLTF. Here the CDR3 DNA reads TGTGCCAGCAGCTTACTATCCACCAGGGGCTCTGGGGCCAACGTCCTGACTTTC.

The V call is TRBV5-5, the J call TRBJ1-5; TRBD1 agrees at 7 bases. CDR3 length: 16 residues. V was pared by 0 bases and J by 0 bases, with 3 bases of the junction left unmatched. The germline V gene has CDR1 SGHKS and CDR2 YYEKEE (reference sequence). The CDR3 sequence: CASSLETGISNQPQHF. The CDR3 nucleotides read TGTGCCAGCAGCTTGGAGACAGGGATTAGCAATCAGCCCCAGCATTTT.

This clonotype came up many times. The rearrangement joins TRBV14 to TRBJ2-1, with 8 bases identical to TRBD1. The CDR3 consists of 15 residues. The germline gives CDR1 SGHDN, CDR2 FVKESK. V lost 4 bases to trimming and J lost 4 bases; unmatched junction nucleotides: 6. The CDR3 reads CASSPLRTGYNEQFF. CDR3 coding DNA: TGTGCCAGCAGCCCCCTAAGGACAGGGTACAATGAGCAGTTCTTC.

This clonotype appeared many times. The rearrangement uses TRBV27 and TRBJ2-6; the D is unclear. There are 13 residues in the CDR3. Germline CDR1 MNHEY, CDR2 SMNVEV (reference sequence). V was trimmed by 6 bases and J by 2 bases, leaving 5 bases between them. Here the CDR3 reads CASSTTGANVLTF. CDR3 coding DNA: TGTGCCAGCAGCACGACTGGGGCCAACGTCCTGACTTTC.

In its sample, this clonotype was seen a few times. This chain connects TRBV11-3 to TRBJ2-1; no reliable D call. The CDR3 loop spans 13 amino acids. The germline V and J ends were trimmed by 4 bases and 5 bases, with 9 bases remaining between them. Per germline, CDR1 SGHNT and CDR2 YENEEA. CDR3 in DNA: TGTGCCAGCAGCTCCCGGGTCAACAATGAGCAGTTCTTC. Protein product: CASSSRVNNEQFF.